The subject of this entry is one TCR beta chain. The target antigen is unknown. The data were taken from a study of a mutant IDH1 vaccine in newly diagnosed glioma. Study details: Among treated patients, around 62% were male and around 40% female, and mean age was about 39 years. V12 fell at week 35 and V13, the study end, at week 47. Most patients had radiochemotherapy with temozolomide before enrollment; others had one alone.

Libraries were prepared by immunoSEQ multiplex PCR; TCRdb keeps only in-frame clonotypes and omits some of them. This table holds about 69,000 clones, more than 85% found once. The time point here: week 35, safety follow-up. With topical imiquimod, each dose of the vaccine consisted of 300 ug of mutant IDH1 20-mer peptide. The germline V gene has CDR1 LNHDA and CDR2 SQIVND (reference sequence). The CDR3 loop spans 13 amino acids. With 5 bases removed from V and 11 bases from J, the gap between germline ends came to 18 bases. The sequences come from PBMCs, collected from a glioma patient whose treatment included an IDH1 peptide vaccine. The genes are TRBV19 and TRBJ2-5, with D tentatively TRBD1 or TRBD2 (5 bases each). The source is a man aged 25-45 years with glioma. The CDR3 nucleotides are TGTGCCAGTAGTCCCGGAGCGATAGGGGAGCAGTACTTC. Translation gives CASSPGAIGEQYF.